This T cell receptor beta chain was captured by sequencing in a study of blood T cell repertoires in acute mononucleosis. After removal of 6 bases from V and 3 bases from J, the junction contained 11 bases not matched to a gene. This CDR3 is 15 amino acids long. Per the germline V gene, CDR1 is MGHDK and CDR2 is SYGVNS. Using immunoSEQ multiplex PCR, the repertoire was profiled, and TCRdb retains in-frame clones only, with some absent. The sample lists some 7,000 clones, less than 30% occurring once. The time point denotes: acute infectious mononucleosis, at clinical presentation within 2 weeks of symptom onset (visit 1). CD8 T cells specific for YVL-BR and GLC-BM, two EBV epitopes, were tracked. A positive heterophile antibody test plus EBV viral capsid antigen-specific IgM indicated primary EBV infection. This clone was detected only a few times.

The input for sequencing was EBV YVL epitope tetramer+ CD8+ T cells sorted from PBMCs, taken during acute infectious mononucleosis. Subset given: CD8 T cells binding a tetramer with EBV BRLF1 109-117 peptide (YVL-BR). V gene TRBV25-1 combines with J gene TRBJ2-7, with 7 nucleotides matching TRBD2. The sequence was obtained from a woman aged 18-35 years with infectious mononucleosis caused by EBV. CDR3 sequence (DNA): TGTGCCAGCAGCCCTAGCGGAAAAGGCCTCTACGAGCAGTACTTC. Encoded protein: CASSPSGKGLYEQYF.